These 15 T cell receptor beta chains were all obtained from the same sample, sequenced in a study of Ad26.COV2.S vaccination and SARS-CoV-2 variants (dated by TCRdb to the early 2020s). Sample treatment or condition, as interpreted from the label and publication: roughly 18 received Ad26.COV2.S at low or high dose, single or two shots; 5 received placebo; per-sample allocation not given. For vaccine and placebo recipients, repertoires were sequenced using samples collected on day 63 after the first injection. The library relied on the immunoSEQ multiplex PCR assay. The clones in this table, taken by TCRdb from immuneACCESS, are in-frame only. Not every clone is retained; where verified, under half of the shortfall comes from an unresolved V gene, and the cause of the rest is unknown. This sample comprises 200,000 to 300,000 clones, over 75% of them detected only once. The ten largest clonotypes hold roughly a tenth of the sample.

The specimen comprised peripheral blood, sampled in a trial of Ad26.COV2.S vaccine versus placebo. The receptors here all came from a person between 18 and 65 years old who received the Ad26.COV2.S COVID-19 vaccine or a placebo.

The CDR3 protein is CASRPTGQGAVYGYTF. The CDR3 bases are TGTGCCAGCAGACCGACGGGACAGGGGGCTGTCTATGGCTACACCTTC. This rearrangement joins TRBV28 to TRBJ1-2; 12 nucleotides match TRBD1. The CDR3 has 16 residues. Trimming cost V 6 bases and J 4 bases; bases outside gene matches: 9. The germline V gene encodes CDR1 MDHEN and CDR2 SYDVKM.

This rearrangement joins TRBV6-5 to TRBJ1-4, with D uncertain. The CDR3 has 14 amino acids. Germline V CDR1 and CDR2: MNHEY, SVGAGI. Deletions cut 6 bases from V and 8 bases from J, with 16 bases between. This CDR3 reads CASRYSIGGEKLFF. CDR3 DNA: TGTGCCAGCAGGTACAGTATTGGCGGAGAAAAACTGTTTTTT.

A word on this clone: At one end, the junction sequence differs from germline, possibly due to a read error. The chain uses TRBV6-5 and TRBJ2-7, with 7 positions matching TRBD2. This CDR3 has 15 amino acids. Germline V gene data show CDR1 as MNHEY and CDR2 as SVGAGI. CDR3 nucleotide sequence: TGTGCCAGCAGCTACTCCGAAAGGACTAGATACGAGCAGTACTTC. As protein: CASSYSERTRYEQYF.

The chain couples TRBV5-5 to TRBJ1-4; possible D gene TRBD1, 5 bases. Germline V gene data show CDR1 as SGHKS and CDR2 as YYEKEE (reference sequence). The CDR3 contains 13 residues. With 4 bases removed from V and 10 bases from J, the gap between germline ends came to 14 bases. CDR3 DNA sequence: TGTGCCAGCAGCCCCACGGGGCTGGGAAAACTGTTTTTT. Translation: CASSPTGLGKLFF. Together with reference TRBV5-5 and TRBJ1-4, the CDR3 gives the full variable domain: DAGVTQSPTHLIKTRGQQVTLRCSPISGHKSVSWYQQVLGQGPQFIFQYYEKEERGRGNFPDRFSARQFPNYSSELNVNALLLGDSALYLCASSPTGLGKLFFGSGTQLSVL.

The chain's CDR3 is CASSAGAVTNEKLFF. CDR3 DNA: TGTGCCAGCAGCGCCGGGGCAGTAACTAATGAAAAACTGTTTTTT. V usage is TRBV9 and J usage is TRBJ1-4, with D perhaps matching TRBD1 (5 bases). The CDR3 is made up of 15 amino acids. The V end was cut by 3 bases, the J end by 1 base, with 10 bases between. Germline lookup yields CDR1 SGDLS and CDR2 YYNGEE.

This chain's CDR3 is CASSPRGGLSYEQYF. The DNA of the CDR3 is TGTGCCAGCAGTCCCCGGGGGGGTTTGTCCTACGAGCAGTACTTC. The rearrangement joins TRBV6-6 to TRBJ2-7; 8 positions match TRBD2. Germline V gene lookup returns CDR1 MNHNY and CDR2 SVGAGI (reference sequence). The CDR3 runs to 15 residues. Unmatched junction bases numbered 7, after V lost 5 bases and J lost 1 base.

This rearrangement joins TRBV3-1 (or the pseudogene TRBV3-2) to TRBJ2-5, with TRBD1 identical over 10 bases. Germline assignment: CDR1 LGHDT and CDR2 YNNKEL (reference sequence). J was trimmed by 7 bases and V by 6 bases; bases with no gene match: 8. There are 14 residues in the CDR3. As DNA, the CDR3 is TGTGCCAGCAGGGCCACCGACAGGGGGCGGACCCAGTACTTC. Translated: CASRATDRGRTQYF.

Written as DNA, the CDR3 is TGCGCCAGCAGCCGGGGGACAGGGGGCTTTAATTCACCCCTCCACTTT. Translating gives CASSRGTGGFNSPLHF. The chain uses TRBV4-3 and TRBJ1-6, with TRBD1 identical over 12 bases. V gave up 4 bases and J gave up 6 bases; unmatched junction bases: 4. The CDR3 is made up of 16 amino acids. Germline V gene sequence: CDR1 LGHNA, CDR2 YSLEER.

The chain couples TRBV18 to TRBJ1-2; D is unresolved. CDR3 length: 14 amino acids. With 4 bases removed from V and 8 bases from J, the gap between germline ends came to 17 bases. The germline CDR1 and CDR2 sequences are KGHSH and LQKENI. For the CDR3, the DNA is TGTGCCAGCTCACTCGATCGGGGAGTTGGAGGCTACACCTTC. Amino acid sequence: CASSLDRGVGGYTF. Based on the CDR3 plus reference TRBV18 and TRBJ1-2, the full variable domain is NAGVMQNPRHLVRRRGQEARLRCSPMKGHSHVYWYRQLPEEGLKFMVYLQKENIIDESGMPKERFSAEFPKEGPSILRIQQVVRGDSAAYFCASSLDRGVGGYTFGSGTRLTVV.

J is TRBJ2-5 and V is TRBV28, with TRBD2 matching over 8 bases. The CDR3 runs 14 residues. Germline V gene data show CDR1 as MDHEN and CDR2 as SYDVKM. V dropped 3 bases and J dropped 2; count of bases not matched to a gene: 2. CDR3 residues: CASSFGGAQETQYF. CDR3 coding DNA: TGTGCCAGCAGTTTCGGGGGGGCACAAGAGACCCAGTACTTC.

V is TRBV11-1 and J is TRBJ2-7; D may be TRBD2 (5 bases). The CDR3 has 15 residues. Trimming removed 3 bases from V and 0 bases from J, with 12 bases in between. Germline V CDR1 and CDR2: SGHAT, FQDESV (reference sequence). The CDR3 DNA is TGTGCCAGCAGCTTGCGAGCTAGCAGCTCCTACGAGCAGTACTTC. It yields the protein CASSLRASSSYEQYF.

The J gene is TRBJ2-1, the V gene TRBV7-3; 8 bases fit TRBD1. This CDR3 has 14 residues. Trimming took 5 bases from V and 5 from J; bases not matched to a gene: 5. Germline V gene sequence: CDR1 SGHTA, CDR2 FQGTGA. The CDR3 nucleotides are TGTGCCAGCAGCACAGGACAGGGTCACAATGAGCAGTTCTTC. Protein: CASSTGQGHNEQFF.

Concerning this clone: Other nucleotide sequences in the sample specify the same CDR3. The chain joins TRBV7-9 to TRBJ1-1, with D unclear. CDR1 and CDR2 from the germline V gene are SEHNR and FQNEAQ (reference sequence). V shed 1 base and J shed 1 base, with 4 bases lying between them. The CDR3 runs 13 residues. The CDR3 protein is CASSLERNTEAFF. CDR3 nucleotide sequence: TGTGCCAGCAGCTTAGAGAGGAACACTGAAGCTTTCTTT. Looking up the rest from reference TRBV7-9 and TRBJ1-1 gives the full variable domain: DTGVSQNPRHKITKRGQNVTFRCDPISEHNRLYWYRQTLGQGPEFLTYFQNEAQLEKSRLLSDRFSAERPKGSFSTLEIQRTEQGDSAMYLCASSLERNTEAFFGQGTRLTVV.

J is TRBJ2-1 and V is TRBV3-1 (or the pseudogene TRBV3-2); 14 positions agree with TRBD2. This CDR3 comprises 18 residues. CDR1 is LGHDT and CDR2 is YNNKEL in the germline V gene (reference sequence). Germline trimming cut 5 bases from V and 11 bases from J; bases unmatched to any gene: 17. The CDR3 spells CASSLRLAGGPLGIKQFF. Written as DNA, the CDR3 is TGTGCCAGCAGCTTAAGACTAGCGGGAGGGCCCCTCGGGATAAAGCAGTTCTTC.

The chain links TRBV3-1 (or the pseudogene TRBV3-2) to TRBJ2-4; TRBD2 is a possible D gene (5 bases). Germline CDR1 reads LGHDT; CDR2 reads YNNKEL (reference sequence). The length of the CDR3 is 16 residues. Trimming stripped 4 bases from V and 0 bases from J, with 13 bases between. The CDR3 DNA follows: TGTGCCAGCAGCCCCAGCGGCAGGTTAGCCAAAAACATTCAGTACTTC. Its protein product is CASSPSGRLAKNIQYF.